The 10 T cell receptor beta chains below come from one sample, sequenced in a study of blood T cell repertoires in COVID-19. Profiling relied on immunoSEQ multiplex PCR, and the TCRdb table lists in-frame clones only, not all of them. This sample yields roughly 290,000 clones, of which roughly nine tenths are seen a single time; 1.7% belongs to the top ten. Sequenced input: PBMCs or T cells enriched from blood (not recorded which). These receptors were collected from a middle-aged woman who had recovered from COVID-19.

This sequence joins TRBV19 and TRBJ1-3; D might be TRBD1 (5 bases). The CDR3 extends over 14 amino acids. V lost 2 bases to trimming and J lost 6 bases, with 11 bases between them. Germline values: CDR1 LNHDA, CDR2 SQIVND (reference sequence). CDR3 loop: CASSILGVANTIYF. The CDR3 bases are TGTGCCAGTAGTATACTAGGGGTTGCAAACACCATATATTTT.

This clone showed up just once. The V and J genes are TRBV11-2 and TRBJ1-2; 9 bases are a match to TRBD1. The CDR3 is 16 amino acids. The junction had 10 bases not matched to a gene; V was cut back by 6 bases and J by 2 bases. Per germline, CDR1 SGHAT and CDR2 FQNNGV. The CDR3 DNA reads TGTGCCAGCAGTCGACTTGGACAGGGGAGAAACTATGGCTACACCTTC. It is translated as CASSRLGQGRNYGYTF. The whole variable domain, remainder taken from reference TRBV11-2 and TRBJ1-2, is EAGVAQSPRYKIIEKRQSVAFWCNPISGHATLYWYQQILGQGPKLLIQFQNNGVVDDSQLPKDRFSAERLKGVDSTLKIQPAKLEDSAVYLCASSRLGQGRNYGYTFGSGTRLTVV.

CDR3 bases: TGTGCCAGCAGCTTTAACACGGGATATAATTCACCCCTCCACTTT. Translated: CASSFNTGYNSPLHF. This sequence joins TRBV5-4 and TRBJ1-6; D is unclear. Germline V gene sequence: CDR1 SGHNT, CDR2 YYREEE (reference sequence). This CDR3 is 15 amino acids long. Between the trimmed V and J ends, which lost 2 bases and 4 bases, there was a span of 10 bases.

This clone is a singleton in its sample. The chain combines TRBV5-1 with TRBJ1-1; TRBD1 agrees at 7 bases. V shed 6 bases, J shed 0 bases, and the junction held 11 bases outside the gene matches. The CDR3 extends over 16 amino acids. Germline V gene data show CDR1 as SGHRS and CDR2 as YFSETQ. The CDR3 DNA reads TGCGCCAGCACTTACTCTGGGACAGCTATGAACACTGAAGCTTTCTTT. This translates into CASTYSGTAMNTEAFF.

CDR3 sequence reads: CASSYKGAFYGELFF. For the CDR3, the DNA is TGTGCCAGCAGCTATAAAGGGGCCTTTTATGGGGAGCTGTTTTTT. The chain combines TRBV6-2 or TRBV6-3 with TRBJ2-2; maybe TRBD1 (5 bases). Germline V gene sequence: CDR1 MNHEY, CDR2 SVGEGT. The CDR3 loop spans 15 amino acids. V dropped 6 bases and J dropped 8 bases, with 19 bases sitting between them.

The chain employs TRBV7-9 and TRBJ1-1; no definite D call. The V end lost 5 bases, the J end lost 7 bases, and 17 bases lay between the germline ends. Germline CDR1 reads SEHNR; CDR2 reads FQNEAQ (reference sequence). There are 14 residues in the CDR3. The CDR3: CASSRILNGLEAFF. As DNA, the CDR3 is TGTGCCAGCAGCCGTATTTTAAATGGCCTTGAAGCTTTCTTT. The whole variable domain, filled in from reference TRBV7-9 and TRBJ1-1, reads DTGVSQNPRHKITKRGQNVTFRCDPISEHNRLYWYRQTLGQGPEFLTYFQNEAQLEKSRLLSDRFSAERPKGSFSTLEIQRTEQGDSAMYLCASSRILNGLEAFFGQGTRLTVV.

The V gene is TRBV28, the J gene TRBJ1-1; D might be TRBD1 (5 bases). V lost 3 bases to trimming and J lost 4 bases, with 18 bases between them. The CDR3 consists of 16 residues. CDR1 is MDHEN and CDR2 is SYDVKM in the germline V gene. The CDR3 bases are TGTGCCAGCAGTTTCATGGGGCGCTTATCGAGCACTGAAGCTTTCTTT. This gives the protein CASSFMGRLSSTEAFF. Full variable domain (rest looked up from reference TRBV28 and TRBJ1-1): DVKVTQSSRYLVKRTGEKVFLECVQDMDHENMFWYRQDPGLGLRLIYFSYDVKMKEKGDIPEGYSVSREKKERFSLILESASTNQTSMYLCASSFMGRLSSTEAFFGQGTRLTVV.

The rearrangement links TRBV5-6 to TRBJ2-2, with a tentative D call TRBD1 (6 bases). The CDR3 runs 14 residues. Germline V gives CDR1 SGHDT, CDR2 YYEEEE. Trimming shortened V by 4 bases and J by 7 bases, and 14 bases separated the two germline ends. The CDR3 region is CASSAQGRGGELFF. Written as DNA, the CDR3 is TGTGCCAGCAGCGCACAGGGACGAGGCGGGGAGCTGTTTTTT.

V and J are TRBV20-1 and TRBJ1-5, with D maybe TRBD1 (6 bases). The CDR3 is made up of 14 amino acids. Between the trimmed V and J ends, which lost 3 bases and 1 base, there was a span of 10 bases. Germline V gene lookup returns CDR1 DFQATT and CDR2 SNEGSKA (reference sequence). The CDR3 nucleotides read TGCAGTGCTAGTAGCCAGGGGAGCAATCAGCCCCAGCATTTT. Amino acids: CSASSQGSNQPQHF.

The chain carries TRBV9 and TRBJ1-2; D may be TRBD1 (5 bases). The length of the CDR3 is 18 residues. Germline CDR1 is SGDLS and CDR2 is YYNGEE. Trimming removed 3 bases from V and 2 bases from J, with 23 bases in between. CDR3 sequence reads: CASSASVQSKGRNYGYTF. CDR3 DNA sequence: TGTGCCAGCAGCGCCTCAGTGCAGTCAAAGGGGCGGAACTATGGCTACACCTTC.